The source of this T cell receptor (beta chain) is a study of blood T cell repertoires in COVID-19. About the research overall: Acute-phase and convalescent COVID-19 samples originated in the United States, Italy and Spain.

The CDR3 extends over 13 amino acids. The V end was cut by 3 bases, the J end by 3 bases, with 10 bases between. In germline, CDR1 is SGDLS, CDR2 YYNGEE. As handled by the study authors: Scientists estimated how many nucleated cells there were by amplifying reference gene primers. Method: immunoSEQ multiplex PCR; TCRdb's copy keeps in-frame clones and lacks some. Clonal size and the V and J genes are those of that table, whereas D and trimming came from the DNA. The sample holds some 170,000 clones; about 88% are singletons and the top ten take 1% to 1.5%. Across about two dozen US areas, participants ranged in age from about 18 to 100 years.

This receptor was identified in a human donor with acute COVID-19. The donor label of this sample is uncertain. The sample consisted of PBMCs or T cells enriched from blood (not recorded which). The chain employs TRBV9 and TRBJ2-7; possibly TRBD2 for D (5 bases). The DNA for the CDR3 is TGTGCCAGCAGCGGTGGACGGGGCTACGAGCAGTACTTC. This encodes CASSGGRGYEQYF.